Listed below are T cell receptor beta chains from one sample, sequenced in a study of cytomegalovirus exposure and HLA in healthy donors. Assay: immunoSEQ multiplex PCR; the TCRdb copy retains only in-frame clones and omits some. The sample has tens of thousands of clones, more than 70% seen once; the top ten hold around 10%. The sequenced material came from PBMCs. These receptors were obtained from a woman aged 40 to 50 in good health and CMV-seropositive. CDR3s include the opening cysteine and the closing phenylalanine or tryptophan. A D gene is named only where the DNA matches it firmly. For some rows the clone size is stated as once, few or many, or as a class when expanded; others skip it.

j_call d_call cdr3_length clone_size v_call cdr3_aa cdr3_nt
TRBJ1-5 TRBD1 21 NA TRBV15 CATSRGYGGQSLSYSNQPQHF TGTGCCACCAGCAGAGGGTATGGGGGACAGTCGCTCTCCTATAGCAATCAGCCCCAGCATTTT
TRBJ2-5 TRBD1 15 NA TRBV4-2 CASSQFRQGVETQYF TGTGCCAGCAGCCAATTTCGACAGGGGGTAGAGACCCAGTACTTC
TRBJ1-4 TRBD1 16 NA TRBV5-1 CASSSGQTTTNEKLFF TGCGCCAGCAGCTCGGGACAGACAACAACTAATGAAAAACTGTTTTTT
TRBJ1-1 TRBD1 15 NA TRBV30 CAWGTDYRWSTEAFF TGTGCCTGGGGGACAGACTACCGATGGAGCACTGAAGCTTTCTTT
TRBJ2-2 NA 15 once TRBV21-1 CASSKVGGDTGELFF TGTGCCAGCAGCAAAGTCGGGGGGGACACCGGGGAGCTGTTTTTT
TRBJ1-2 TRBD1 12 NA TRBV18 CASSPRQGDYTF TGTGCCAGCTCGCCCCGACAGGGCGACTACACCTTC
TRBJ1-2 TRBD1 15 few TRBV5-4 CASSFGDRVYYGYTF TGTGCCAGCAGCTTTGGGGACAGGGTATACTATGGCTACACCTTC
TRBJ1-4 NA 15 few TRBV6-5 CASSYSRSTNEKLFF TGTGCCAGCAGTTACTCGCGGTCAACTAATGAAAAACTGTTTTTT
TRBJ2-1 NA 15 few TRBV9 CASSAVDFSYNEQFF TGTGCCAGCAGCGCCGTCGACTTCTCCTACAATGAGCAGTTCTTC
TRBJ1-6 NA 14 NA TRBV5-6 CASSFYRVRSPLHF TGTGCCAGCAGCTTTTATCGGGTTCGTTCACCCCTCCACTTT
TRBJ2-1 NA 15 once TRBV7-8 CASSSLFPSPDEQFF TGTGCCAGCAGCTCCCTGTTTCCTAGCCCGGATGAGCAGTTCTTC
TRBJ1-1 TRBD1 14 few TRBV6-5 CASSSLDRGTEAFF TGTGCCAGCAGTTCCTTGGACAGGGGAACTGAAGCTTTCTTT
TRBJ1-4 NA 14 NA TRBV2 CASSLYSTNEKLFF TGTGCCAGCAGCCTATATTCAACTAATGAAAAACTGTTTTTT
TRBJ2-3 TRBD2 14 few TRBV6-4 CASSVAGGPDTQYF TGTGCCAGCAGTGTAGCGGGGGGGCCAGATACGCAGTATTTT
TRBJ2-7 TRBD2 16 NA TRBV27 CASSFDGLADRYEQYF TGTGCCAGCAGTTTTGACGGACTAGCGGATAGATACGAGCAGTACTTC
TRBJ2-7 TRBD2 17 NA TRBV6-4 CASSDFLAGGCQYEQYF TGTGCCAGCAGCGATTTTCTAGCGGGGGGGTGTCAGTACGAGCAGTACTTC
TRBJ1-2 TRBD1 14 NA TRBV7-9 CASSHRGANYGYTF TGTGCCAGCAGCCACAGGGGAGCTAACTATGGCTACACCTTC
TRBJ2-1 NA 13 once TRBV7-3 CASSLRGDNEQFF TGTGCCAGCAGCTTAAGGGGGGACAATGAGCAGTTCTTC
TRBJ1-1 NA 12 NA TRBV11-3 CASSWSGTEAFF TGTGCCAGTAGTTGGAGTGGCACTGAAGCTTTCTTT
TRBJ1-4 TRBD1 15 few TRBV2 CASRGTDSPNEKLFF TGTGCCAGCAGGGGGACAGATAGTCCTAATGAAAAACTGTTTTTT
TRBJ1-6 NA 15 NA TRBV5-1 CASSLKGFGNSPLHF TGCGCCAGCAGCTTGAAGGGGTTCGGGAATTCACCCCTCCACTTT
TRBJ1-1 NA 15 NA TRBV5-1 CASSPSGAENTEAFF TGCGCCAGCAGCCCCTCTGGCGCGGAGAACACTGAAGCTTTCTTT
TRBJ1-1 TRBD1 15 NA TRBV9 CASSVVDTGGTEAFF TGTGCCAGCAGCGTAGTCGATACAGGGGGGACTGAAGCTTTCTTT
TRBJ1-1 NA 16 NA TRBV6-5 CASSYSRGPLNTEAFF TGTGCCAGCAGTTACTCTAGAGGGCCTTTGAACACTGAAGCTTTCTTT
TRBJ1-3 TRBD1 15 many TRBV9 CASSNQGASGNTIYF TGTGCCAGCAGCAACCAGGGGGCCTCTGGAAACACCATATATTTT
TRBJ2-5 NA 14 few TRBV19 CASSIRGDGETQYF TGTGCCAGTAGTATTCGGGGTGACGGAGAGACCCAGTACTTC
TRBJ1-2 NA 14 once TRBV15 CATSRNYENYGYAF TGTGCCACCAGTCGGAATTACGAAAACTATGGCTACGCCTTC
TRBJ2-6 NA 20 NA TRBV30 CAWSGGMGAGRLSGANVLTF TGTGCCTGGAGTGGGGGTATGGGGGCAGGGAGATTATCTGGGGCCAACGTCCTGACTTTC
TRBJ1-5 TRBD1 20 NA TRBV7-6 CASSSLPPGQGLYSNQPQHF TGTGCCAGCAGCTCACTACCCCCGGGACAGGGACTATATAGCAATCAGCCCCAGCATTTT
TRBJ1-3 NA 16 few TRBV11-3 CASSYLPGRSGNTIYF TGTGCCAGCAGCTACTTGCCGGGGAGATCTGGAAACACCATATATTTT
TRBJ1-2 NA 14 few TRBV29-1 CSVASGFNDYGYTF TGCAGCGTTGCTTCAGGTTTCAATGACTATGGCTACACCTTC
TRBJ1-1 TRBD1 16 NA TRBV6-5 CASSSPRQGLNTEAFF TGTGCCAGCAGTTCCCCACGACAGGGTTTGAACACTGAAGCTTTCTTT
TRBJ2-2 NA 14 NA TRBV6-4 CASATGAERGELFF TGTGCCAGCGCGACGGGAGCAGAAAGGGGGGAGCTGTTTTTT
TRBJ2-3 NA 12 NA TRBV14 CASSQVKDTQYF TGTGCCAGCAGCCAAGTCAAAGATACGCAGTATTTT
TRBJ2-2 NA 16 NA TRBV4-1 CASSQVLAGRTGELFF TGCGCCAGCAGCCAAGTTTTGGCAGGGCGGACCGGGGAGCTGTTTTTT
TRBJ2-5 NA 14 NA TRBV5-1 CASSLGQRQETQYF TGCGCCAGCAGCTTGGGACAGAGACAAGAGACCCAGTACTTC
TRBJ2-3 TRBD1 15 NA TRBV18 CASSPRIDRGDTQYF TGTGCCAGCTCACCACGAATAGACAGGGGAGATACGCAGTATTTT
TRBJ2-3 NA 14 NA TRBV7-3 CASSLTGGRDTQYF TGTGCCAGCAGCTTAACGGGGGGACGGGATACGCAGTATTTT
TRBJ1-2 NA 13 once TRBV5-6 CASTPGGNYGYTF TGTGCCAGCACCCCAGGAGGTAACTATGGCTACACCTTC
TRBJ1-1 TRBD1 16 NA TRBV6-6 CASTSQGTGRNTEAFF TGTGCCAGCACCTCTCAAGGGACAGGGAGGAACACTGAAGCTTTCTTT
TRBJ2-1 TRBD1 15 NA TRBV2 CASRKGQGFYNEQFF TGTGCCAGCAGGAAGGGACAGGGGTTCTACAATGAGCAGTTCTTC